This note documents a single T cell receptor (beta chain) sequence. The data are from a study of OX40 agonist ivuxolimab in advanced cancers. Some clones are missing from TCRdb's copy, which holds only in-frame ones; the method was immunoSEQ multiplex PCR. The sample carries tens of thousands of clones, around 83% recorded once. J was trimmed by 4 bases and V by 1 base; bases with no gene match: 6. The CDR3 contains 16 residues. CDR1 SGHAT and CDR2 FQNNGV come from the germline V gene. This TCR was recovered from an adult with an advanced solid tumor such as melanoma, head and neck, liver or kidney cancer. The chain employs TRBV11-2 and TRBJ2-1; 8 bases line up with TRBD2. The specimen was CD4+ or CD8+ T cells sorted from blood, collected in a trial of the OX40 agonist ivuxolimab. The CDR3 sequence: CASSLGTGGPYNEQFF. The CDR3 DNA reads TGTGCCAGCAGCTTAGGCACGGGAGGGCCGTACAATGAGCAGTTCTTC.